Reported below is one T cell receptor beta chain. Its antigen is still unknown. Germline V gives CDR1 MNHNS, CDR2 SASEGT. Losses at the gene ends were 11 bases for V and 2 bases for J; bases not matched to a gene: 10. The CDR3 length is 15 residues. The data were obtained in a study of blood T cells in healthy people across ages. Points from the study as a whole: From one million sequenced T cells, diversity estimates were lower bounds.

The authors ran a second PCR of about 7 to 11 cycles using a sample-barcoded 5' primer and a J-beta primer mix. TCRdb re-called the 5' RACE reads through MiXCR, storing one row per CDR3 protein. The sample records 630,000 or so distinct CDR3 sequences, about 30% being singletons. The TCR was taken from a woman of 80 years or more in good health. Sequencing was done on a sample of blood. The gene calls are TRBV6-1 and TRBJ1-5; 9 bases fit TRBD1. CDR3 in amino acids: CAGAMDRGRNQPQHF. As DNA, the CDR3 is TGTGCCGGCGCCATGGACAGGGGACGCAATCAGCCCCAGCATTTT.